The 31 T cell receptor beta chains below come from one sample, sequenced in a study of blood T cells in healthy people across ages. Primed by a sample-barcoded 5' primer and a J-beta primer mix, a second PCR proceeded for 7 to 11 cycles. TCRdb ran MiXCR on the 5' RACE reads and lists one entry per CDR3 protein. The sample shows fewer than 700,000 distinct CDR3 sequences, about 43% of them seen only once. Sample: blood. The receptors were gathered from an elderly man in good health.

In this sample, this clonotype turned up many times. The chain joins TRBV7-2 to TRBJ2-1, with unresolved D. The germline gives CDR1 SGHTA, CDR2 FQGNSA. This CDR3 region has 14 residues. Trimming stripped 5 bases from V and 4 bases from J, with 12 bases between. DNA for the CDR3: TGTGCCAGCAGCCCGGCCGGAAGGTACAATGAGCAGTTCTTC. Translated, it gives CASSPAGRYNEQFF.

This clonotype showed up just a few times. This chain uses TRBV25-1 with TRBJ2-5; 8 nucleotides line up with TRBD2. The DNA end lines up better with TRBJ2-7; the J call may be wrong. The germline gives CDR1 MGHDK, CDR2 SYGVNS. The CDR3 spans 14 residues. The CDR3 region is CASRPGGHSYEQYF. The CDR3 coding sequence is TGTGCCAGCAGACCGGGGGGGCACAGCTACGAGCAGTACTTC.

The table lists this clonotype with many counts. This rearrangement joins TRBV7-2 to TRBJ2-3; a possible D gene is TRBD2 (6 bases). The CDR3 contains 16 residues. Germline lookup yields CDR1 SGHTA and CDR2 FQGNSA. Trimming shortened V by 1 base and J by 6 bases, and 17 bases separated the two germline ends. The CDR3 nucleotides are TGTGCCAGCAGCTTAGGTTTTAGCGGCCTGGGGGATACGCAGTATTTT. Its translation is CASSLGFSGLGDTQYF.

The chain employs TRBV4-1 and TRBJ1-2; D unresolved. Looked up from germline, CDR1 is MGHRA and CDR2 is YSYEKL. Trimming shortened V by 0 bases and J by 2 bases, and 10 bases separated the two germline ends. CDR3 length: 15 amino acids. This CDR3 is CASSQDGVYNYGYTF. CDR3 bases: TGCGCCAGCAGCCAAGATGGGGTATACAACTATGGCTACACCTTC.

The chain employs TRBV12-3 or TRBV12-4 and TRBJ2-1; D is possibly TRBD2 (5 bases). CDR3 size: 15 residues. Trimming left V 2 bases short and J 9 bases short, with 17 bases between. The CDR3 here is CASSLRTSGMGEQFF. As DNA, the CDR3 is TGTGCCAGCAGTTTACGGACGTCGGGGATGGGTGAGCAGTTCTTC.

With respect to this clonotype: At one end, the junction sequence differs from germline, possibly due to a read error. The chain carries TRBV7-7 and TRBJ2-7; the match to TRBD2 covers 7 bases. This CDR3 has 16 residues. Per germline, CDR1 SSHAT and CDR2 FNYEAQ (reference sequence). CDR3: CASSLEPGGVMGEQYF. CDR3 nucleotides: TGTGCTAGCAGCTTAGAACCTGGGGGGGTAATGGGCGAGCAGTACTTC.

The chain couples TRBV29-1 to TRBJ1-1; D gene unclear. The CDR3 length is 12 residues. V gave up 7 bases and J gave up 4 bases, with 13 bases separating them. Germline-derived CDR1 and CDR2 are SQVTM and ANQGSEA. Here the CDR3 reads CSAHPVGTEAFF. CDR3 coding DNA: TGCAGCGCCCACCCAGTAGGCACTGAAGCTTTCTTT.

Remarks on this clonotype: Being one base from a much bigger clone, this may be a read error. J is TRBJ2-7 and V is TRBV6-2 or TRBV6-3; tentative D call: TRBD2 (6 bases). CDR3 size: 14 residues. Trimming shortened V by 5 bases and J by 7 bases, and 18 bases separated the two germline ends. The germline V gene has CDR1 MNHEY and CDR2 SVGEGT. CDR3 protein: CASSGDFRIGEQYF. The CDR3 coding sequence is TGTGCCAGCAGTGGGGACTTCAGAATCGGTGAGCAGTACTTC.

This clonotype was picked up a small number of times. The chain employs TRBV28 and TRBJ2-7; D is tentatively TRBD1 or TRBD2 (5 bases each). Trimming pared 7 bases from V and 4 bases from J, leaving 17 bases between. Germline CDR1 reads MDHEN; CDR2 reads SYDVKM. The CDR3 length is 14 residues. The chain's CDR3 is CASNFPARGYEQYF. For the CDR3, the DNA is TGTGCCAGCAACTTTCCCGCGAGGGGATACGAGCAGTACTTC.

Only a few counts were recorded for this clonotype. The V call is TRBV7-2, the J call TRBJ2-5; TRBD1 or TRBD2 may be the D gene (5 bases each). This CDR3 spans 13 amino acids. Trimming removed 10 bases from V and 2 bases from J, with 14 bases in between. The germline CDR1 and CDR2 sequences are SGHTA and FQGNSA. For the CDR3, the DNA is TGTGCCACCACTCGGGGCCTACAAGAGACCCAGTACTTC. Its translation: CATTRGLQETQYF.

The chain recombines TRBV25-1 with TRBJ1-6; D gene unclear. Germline lookup yields CDR1 MGHDK and CDR2 SYGVNS. The CDR3 contains 13 residues. Trimming shortened V by 5 bases and J by 9 bases, and 11 bases separated the two germline ends. CDR3 region: CASSSTESSPLHF. In DNA form, the CDR3 reads TGTGCCAGCAGTAGCACAGAGTCTTCACCCCTCCACTTT.

V and J are TRBV20-1 and TRBJ2-3; 9 bases line up with TRBD2. This CDR3 has 14 amino acids. CDR1 is DFQATT and CDR2 is SNEGSKA in the germline V gene (reference sequence). Germline trimming cut 1 base from V and 6 bases from J; bases unmatched to any gene: 5. The CDR3 nucleotides read TGCAGTGCTAGAGTAGCGGGGGTCCTGGATACGCAGTATTTT. Amino acids: CSARVAGVLDTQYF.

With regard to this clonotype: Possible read error: a much larger clone is one base away. The J gene is TRBJ2-5, the V gene TRBV10-3; D tentatively fits TRBD1 or TRBD2 (5 bases each). V was clipped by 4 bases and J by 11 bases, with 17 bases between them. The CDR3 sequence is 13 residues long. Germline values: CDR1 ENHRY, CDR2 SYGVKD. CDR3 sequence (DNA): TGTGCCATCAGTGGGGGGTTAGGGGATGAGCAGTACTTC. Translation: CAISGGLGDEQYF.

The V call is TRBV29-1, the J call TRBJ2-1; weak D call: TRBD2 (6 bases). This CDR3 contains 14 residues. The germline gives CDR1 SQVTM, CDR2 ANQGSEA. V was pared by 7 bases and J by 0 bases, with 13 bases between. The CDR3 sequence: CSGTNQGSYNEQFF. DNA of the CDR3: TGCAGCGGGACTAATCAGGGCTCCTACAATGAGCAGTTCTTC.

The chain combines TRBV7-2 with TRBJ2-7, with TRBD2 matching over 9 bases. The closer fit of TRBJ2-5 to the DNA end suggests the J call may be wrong. Germline V gene data show CDR1 as SGHTA and CDR2 as FQGNSA. The CDR3 is made up of 16 amino acids. The CDR3 protein is CASSSYSGSWGETQYF. The CDR3 nucleotides are TGTGCCAGCAGCTCTTATAGCGGGAGTTGGGGAGAGACCCAGTACTTC.

About this clonotype itself: One end of the junction varies from germline; a read error may be responsible. The V gene is TRBV6-2 or TRBV6-3, the J gene TRBJ2-4, with D uncertain. Looked up from germline, CDR1 is MNHEY and CDR2 is SVGEGT. The CDR3 has 16 amino acids. The CDR3 DNA follows: TGTGCCAGCGGTTACCGGACCCGTGGTTTGATCTACATTCAGTACTTC. This encodes CASGYRTRGLIYIQYF.

This chain joins TRBV24-1 and TRBJ2-6; no clear D gene. The germline gives CDR1 KGHDR, CDR2 SFDVKD. Trimming shortened V by 2 bases and J by 0 bases, and 4 bases separated the two germline ends. The CDR3 is made up of 15 amino acids. The CDR3 protein is CATSDSHSGANVLTF. CDR3 nucleotide sequence: TGTGCCACCAGTGATTCCCACTCTGGGGCCAACGTCCTGACTTTC.

This rearrangement joins TRBV6-5 to TRBJ2-5; the match to TRBD1 covers 7 bases. This CDR3 spans 14 amino acids. CDR1 MNHEY and CDR2 SVGAGI come from the germline V gene. The J segment lost 4 bases and the V segment lost 6 bases, leaving 8 bases of the junction unmatched. As DNA, the CDR3 is TGTGCCAGCAGCTACGGGGACAGAACAGAGACCCAGTACTTC. Amino acids: CASSYGDRTETQYF.

The table lists this clonotype with a few counts. With a much larger clone just one base away, this may be a read error. The V gene is TRBV28, the J gene TRBJ2-4; D uncertain. Germline assignment: CDR1 MDHEN and CDR2 SYDVKM. The ends were cut back, 10 bases at V and 8 bases at J, with 12 bases in the middle. This CDR3 has 11 amino acids. CDR3 bases: TGTGCCACCCTTGAGGATGACATTCAGTACTTC. This encodes CATLEDDIQYF.

This clonotype was picked up a small number of times. This chain joins TRBV4-1 and TRBJ1-2; a weak D match, TRBD1 (5 bases). Germline assignment: CDR1 MGHRA and CDR2 YSYEKL. V lost 0 bases, J lost 7 bases, and 15 bases lay in between. The CDR3 contains 15 residues. CDR3 protein: CASSQDGTRGAGYTF. The CDR3 bases are TGCGCCAGCAGCCAAGACGGGACCCGAGGGGCTGGCTACACCTTC.

This clonotype was found a few times. This chain connects TRBV12-3 or TRBV12-4 to TRBJ2-1; no reliable D call. With the DNA end fitting TRBJ2-7 better, the J assignment may be wrong. The CDR3 runs 14 residues. The CDR3, as DNA: TGTGCCAGCAGTGTGGATAGCTCCTACAATGAGCAGTACTTC. Translating it yields CASSVDSSYNEQYF.

The table lists this clonotype with a few counts. The chain uses TRBV20-1 and TRBJ2-1; 8 nucleotides agree with TRBD2. This CDR3 region has 15 residues. V dropped 3 bases and J dropped 7; count of bases not matched to a gene: 11. Germline V gene data show CDR1 as DFQATT and CDR2 as SNEGSKA (reference sequence). CDR3 DNA sequence: TGCAGTGCTAGTTGGGGCGGGACTAGTCATAATGAGCAGTTCTTC. This gives the protein CSASWGGTSHNEQFF.

Of note for this clonotype: A much larger clone is a single base away; this may be a read error. CDR3 in amino acids: CASGRDSEAYEQYF. In DNA, the CDR3 is TGTGCCAGCGGCAGAGACAGCGAGGCCTACGAGCAGTACTTC. V is TRBV7-2 and J is TRBJ2-4; possibly TRBD1 for D (5 bases). The J call may not be correct, given that the DNA end is closer to TRBJ2-7. Germline values: CDR1 SGHTA, CDR2 FQGNSA. The CDR3 is made up of 14 amino acids.

Worth noting for this clonotype: With a much larger clone just one base away, this may be a read error. The rearrangement uses TRBV4-2 and TRBJ2-1, with a weak D call TRBD1 (6 bases). CDR3 size: 15 residues. Germline V gene lookup returns CDR1 LGHNA and CDR2 YNFKEQ. Trimming shortened V by 4 bases and J by 2 bases, and 12 bases separated the two germline ends. The CDR3 spells CASSLRTVTYNEQFF. CDR3 coding DNA: TGTGCCAGCAGCCTTCGGACAGTGACCTACAATGAGCAGTTCTTC.

V is TRBV3-1 and J is TRBJ1-6; no clear D. Germline values: CDR1 LGHDT, CDR2 YNNKEL (reference sequence). V lost 3 bases to trimming and J lost 5 bases, with 8 bases between them. The CDR3 is made up of 14 amino acids. DNA for the CDR3: TGTGCCAGCAGCCAGGGTTACGATAATTCACCCCTCCACTTT. It translates to CASSQGYDNSPLHF.

This clonotype was recorded a few times. DNA for the CDR3: TGTGCCAGCAGCCAAGATCAAGGGGGCCATGAGCAGTTCTTC. It yields the protein CASSQDQGGHEQFF. V usage is TRBV3-1 and J usage is TRBJ2-1; 7 positions match TRBD1. Germline-derived CDR1 and CDR2 are LGHDT and YNNKEL (reference sequence). The CDR3 spans 14 residues. Trimming cost V 0 bases and J 8 bases; bases outside gene matches: 4.

The rearrangement uses TRBV12-3 or TRBV12-4 and TRBJ2-7, with 8 bases identical to TRBD1. This CDR3 contains 14 residues. V dropped 6 bases and J dropped 2; count of bases not matched to a gene: 6. CDR3: CASRRTGFAYEQYF. DNA for the CDR3: TGTGCCAGCAGAAGGACAGGGTTTGCCTACGAGCAGTACTTC.

About this clonotype itself: Its ends do not fully match the called genes, so a read error is possible. This chain connects TRBV7-7 to TRBJ2-7, with D perhaps TRBD1 (6 bases). The CDR3 runs 14 residues. Looked up from germline, CDR1 is SSHAT and CDR2 is FNYEAQ (reference sequence). As DNA, the CDR3 is TGTGCTAGCAGCAGGTCAGGACAGCCTTACGAGCAGTACTTC. Residues: CASSRSGQPYEQYF.

This CDR3 is CASSTGGLPHNEQFF. CDR3 sequence (DNA): TGTGCCAGCAGCACGGGGGGGCTACCTCACAATGAGCAGTTCTTC. The chain couples TRBV7-2 to TRBJ2-1, with 8 bases that match TRBD2. This CDR3 region has 15 residues. In germline, CDR1 is SGHTA, CDR2 FQGNSA. V lost 5 bases to trimming and J lost 5 bases; unmatched junction nucleotides: 8.

This clonotype occurred a few times. The chain joins TRBV6-2 or TRBV6-3 to TRBJ2-5; 7 bases are a match to TRBD1. This CDR3 contains 14 residues. With V trimmed by 5 bases and J by 2 bases, 5 bases remained unmatched. The germline V gene has CDR1 MNHEY and CDR2 SVGEGT. The CDR3: CASSIDRDQETQYF. The DNA for the CDR3 is TGTGCCAGCAGTATCGACAGGGATCAAGAGACCCAGTACTTC.

This clonotype was counted only a few times. The CDR3 region is CSAPPTLAGGADTQYF. Written as DNA, the CDR3 is TGCAGTGCTCCTCCTACACTAGCGGGGGGGGCAGATACGCAGTATTTT. The chain is built from TRBV20-1 and TRBJ2-3, with 13 bases lining up with TRBD2. The V segment lost 5 bases and the J segment 4 bases; nucleotides outside the gene matches: 9. There are 16 residues in the CDR3. CDR1 and CDR2 (germline): DFQATT, SNEGSKA (reference sequence).